This T cell receptor (beta chain) was captured in a study of early T cells in non-severe SARS-CoV-2 infection. Overall study: Chains were unpaired, as sequencing was done on bulk RNA from unsorted whole blood. Regarding the study as a whole: Matching results from VDJdb favored anti-spike CD8 responses, leaving private and CD4 specificities undetected.

V gave up 5 bases and J gave up 7 bases; unmatched junction bases: 13. Germline V gene data show CDR1 as MNHEY and CDR2 as SMNVEV (reference sequence). The CDR3 loop spans 17 amino acids. This clonotype was seen repeatedly, ten times or more. Its antigen remains unknown. Unique molecular identifiers tagged individual cDNA molecules. TCRdb reprocessed the 5' RACE reads with MiXCR, giving one entry per CDR3 protein. The repertoire holds 45,000 to 75,000 distinct CDR3 sequences, with just under 9% as singletons. The sequenced material came from whole blood. This clonotype originated in an adult who was a healthcare worker with PCR-confirmed SARS-CoV-2 infection or an uninfected control (not recorded which). The V call is TRBV27, the J call TRBJ2-1; 11 bases are shared with TRBD2. DNA of the CDR3: TGTGCCAGCAGTCCCCATGGTACTAGCGGGAGTTGGAATGAGCAGTTCTTC. This codes for CASSPHGTSGSWNEQFF.